This T cell receptor (beta chain) came from a study of CD8+CD57+ T cells in acquired aplastic anemia. Study information: The sorted CD4+ and CD8+ cells yielded an average approximately 3.2 ug of DNA.

Sequenced patients had shown CD8+CD57+ cell expansion by flow cytometry. Genomic DNA constituted the template upon which TCR beta VDJ and CDR3 profiling was performed. Using its own MiXCR run on the reads, TCRdb lists one record per CDR3 protein. This sample has fewer than 85,000 distinct CDR3 sequences, with around 70% found just once. CDR1 and CDR2 (germline): KGHDR, SFDVKD. J gave up 6 bases and V 7 bases, and 10 bases lay outside the gene matches. The CDR3 is 14 amino acids. The rearrangement uses TRBV24-1 and TRBJ1-1, with 7 bases that match TRBD1. Sequenced input: sorted CD4+, CD8+, or CD8+CD57+ T cells (not recorded which) from PBMCs. The sequence came from a human donor with aplastic anemia. In nucleotides, the CDR3 is TGTGCCACCAGACGGGACAGTTTCTCCCCTGAAGCTTTCTTT. Residues: CATRRDSFSPEAFF.